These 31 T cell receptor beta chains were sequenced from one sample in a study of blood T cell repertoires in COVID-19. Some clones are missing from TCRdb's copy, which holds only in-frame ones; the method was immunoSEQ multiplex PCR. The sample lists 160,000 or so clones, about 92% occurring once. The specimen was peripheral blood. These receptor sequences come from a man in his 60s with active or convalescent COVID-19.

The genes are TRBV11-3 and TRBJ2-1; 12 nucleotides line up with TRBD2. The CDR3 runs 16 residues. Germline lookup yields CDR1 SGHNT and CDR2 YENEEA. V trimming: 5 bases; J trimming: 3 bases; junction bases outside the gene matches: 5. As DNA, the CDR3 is TGTGCCAGCAGCCAAAGGACTAGCGGGATCTACAATGAGCAGTTCTTC. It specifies CASSQRTSGIYNEQFF.

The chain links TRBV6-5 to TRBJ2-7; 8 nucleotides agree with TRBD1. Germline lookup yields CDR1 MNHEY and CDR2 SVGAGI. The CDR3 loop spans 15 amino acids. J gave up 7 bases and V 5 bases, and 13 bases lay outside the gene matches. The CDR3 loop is CASSPPGRGLWEQYF. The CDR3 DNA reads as TGTGCCAGCAGTCCACCCGGCAGGGGGCTGTGGGAGCAGTACTTC.

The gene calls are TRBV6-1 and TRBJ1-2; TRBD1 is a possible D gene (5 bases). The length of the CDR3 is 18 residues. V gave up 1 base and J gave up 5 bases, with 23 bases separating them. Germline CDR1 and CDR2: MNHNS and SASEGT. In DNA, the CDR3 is TGTGCCAGCAGTGAAGGTCCTAACTACGGGGGGAGAAGATATGGCTACACCTTC. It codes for CASSEGPNYGGRRYGYTF.

The CDR3 sequence: CASSYLPGFTDTQYF. The CDR3 nucleotides are TGTGCCAGCAGTTACTTGCCAGGGTTCACAGATACGCAGTATTTT. The gene calls are TRBV6-5 and TRBJ2-3; weak D call: TRBD1 (5 bases). Per the germline V gene, CDR1 is MNHEY and CDR2 is SVGAGI. Trimming stripped 1 base from V and 2 bases from J, with 10 bases between. The CDR3 is 15 residues long.

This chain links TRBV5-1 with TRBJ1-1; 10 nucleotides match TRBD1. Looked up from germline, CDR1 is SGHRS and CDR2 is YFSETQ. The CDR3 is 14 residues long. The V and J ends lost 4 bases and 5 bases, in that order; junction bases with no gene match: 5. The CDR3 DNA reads TGCGCCAGCAGCCCCCGGGACAGGGGTACTGAAGCTTTCTTT. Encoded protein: CASSPRDRGTEAFF.

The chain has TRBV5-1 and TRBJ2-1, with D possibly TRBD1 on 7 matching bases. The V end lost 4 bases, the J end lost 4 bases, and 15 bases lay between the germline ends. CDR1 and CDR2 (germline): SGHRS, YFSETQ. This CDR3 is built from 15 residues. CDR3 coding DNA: TGCGCCAGCAGCCCATTGACAGGGACTTACAATGAGCAGTTCTTC. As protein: CASSPLTGTYNEQFF.

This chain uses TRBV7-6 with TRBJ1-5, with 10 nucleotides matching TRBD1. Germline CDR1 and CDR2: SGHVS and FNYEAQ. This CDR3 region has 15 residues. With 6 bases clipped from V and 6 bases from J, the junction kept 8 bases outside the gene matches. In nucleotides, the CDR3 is TGTGCCAGCAGTGCCGGACAGGGGGGGGTTCAGCCCCAGCATTTT. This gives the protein CASSAGQGGVQPQHF.

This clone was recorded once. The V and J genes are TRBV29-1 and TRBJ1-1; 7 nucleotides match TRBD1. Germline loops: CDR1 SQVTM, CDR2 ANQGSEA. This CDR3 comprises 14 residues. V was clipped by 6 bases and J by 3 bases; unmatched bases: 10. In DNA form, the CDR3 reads TGCAGCGTCGGGACAGCCGCGAGGGACACTGAAGCTTTCTTT. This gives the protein CSVGTAARDTEAFF.

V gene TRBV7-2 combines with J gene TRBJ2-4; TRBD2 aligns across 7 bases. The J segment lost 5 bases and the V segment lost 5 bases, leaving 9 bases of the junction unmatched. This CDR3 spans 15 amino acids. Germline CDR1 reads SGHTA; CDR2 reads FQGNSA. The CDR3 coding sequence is TGTGCCAGCAGCCCCCGACGGGGGAGGGAAAACATTCAGTACTTC. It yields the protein CASSPRRGRENIQYF.

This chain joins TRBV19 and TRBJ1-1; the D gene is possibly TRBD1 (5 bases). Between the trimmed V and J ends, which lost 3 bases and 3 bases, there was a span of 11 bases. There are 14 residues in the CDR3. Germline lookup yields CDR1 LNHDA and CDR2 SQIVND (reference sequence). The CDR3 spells CASSIVRGDTEAFF. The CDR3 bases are TGTGCCAGTAGTATCGTTAGGGGCGACACTGAAGCTTTCTTT. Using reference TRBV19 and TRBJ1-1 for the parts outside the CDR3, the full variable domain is DGGITQSPKYLFRKEGQNVTLSCEQNLNHDAMYWYRQDPGQGLRLIYYSQIVNDFQKGDIAEGYSVSREKKESFPLTVTSAQKNPTAFYLCASSIVRGDTEAFFGQGTRLTVV.

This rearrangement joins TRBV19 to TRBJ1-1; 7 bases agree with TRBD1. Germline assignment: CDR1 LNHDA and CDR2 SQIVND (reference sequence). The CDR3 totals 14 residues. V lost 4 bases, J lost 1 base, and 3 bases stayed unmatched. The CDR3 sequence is CASSTGGANTEAFF. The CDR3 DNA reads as TGTGCCAGTAGTACAGGGGGAGCGAACACTGAAGCTTTCTTT.

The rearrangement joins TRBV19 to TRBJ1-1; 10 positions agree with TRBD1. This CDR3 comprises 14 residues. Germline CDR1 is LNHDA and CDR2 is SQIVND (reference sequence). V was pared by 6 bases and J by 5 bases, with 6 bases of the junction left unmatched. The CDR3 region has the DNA TGTGCCAGTAGGTCGACAGGGGGCCTTACTGAAGCTTTCTTT. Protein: CASRSTGGLTEAFF. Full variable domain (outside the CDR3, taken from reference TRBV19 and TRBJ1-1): DGGITQSPKYLFRKEGQNVTLSCEQNLNHDAMYWYRQDPGQGLRLIYYSQIVNDFQKGDIAEGYSVSREKKESFPLTVTSAQKNPTAFYLCASRSTGGLTEAFFGQGTRLTVV.

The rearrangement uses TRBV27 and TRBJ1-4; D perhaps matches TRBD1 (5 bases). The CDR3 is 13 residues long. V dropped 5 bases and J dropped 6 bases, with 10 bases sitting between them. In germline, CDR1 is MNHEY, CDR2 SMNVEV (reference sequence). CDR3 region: CASSRQFDEKLFF. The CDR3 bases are TGTGCCAGCAGTAGACAGTTCGATGAAAAACTGTTTTTT.

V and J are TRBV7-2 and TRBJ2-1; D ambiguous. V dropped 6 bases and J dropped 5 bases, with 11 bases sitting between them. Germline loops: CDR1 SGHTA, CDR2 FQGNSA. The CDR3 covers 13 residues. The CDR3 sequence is CASSRDWDNEQFF. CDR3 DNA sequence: TGTGCCAGCAGTCGCGACTGGGACAATGAGCAGTTCTTC.

For the CDR3, the DNA is TGTGCCAGCAGCTCCCAGAATTCACCCCTCCACTTT. This sequence encodes CASSSQNSPLHF. The rearrangement joins TRBV7-2 to TRBJ1-6, with D hard to call. Between the trimmed V and J ends, which lost 4 bases and 7 bases, there was a span of 5 bases. This CDR3 has 12 amino acids. Germline-derived CDR1 and CDR2 are SGHTA and FQGNSA.

The CDR3 DNA follows: TGTGCCAGCAGCTTCCGAGCACGTTCAGGGGATACGCAGTATTTT. Translation gives CASSFRARSGDTQYF. J is TRBJ2-3 and V is TRBV7-9, with D perhaps matching TRBD1 (5 bases). CDR1 is SEHNR, CDR2 FQNEAQ, per germline (reference sequence). V lost 3 bases and J 6 bases, leaving 16 bases between the germline ends. The CDR3 is 15 residues long.

The CDR3 is CASRRGLRDQPQHF. The CDR3 DNA follows: TGTGCCAGTAGAAGGGGGCTAAGGGATCAGCCCCAGCATTTT. This sequence joins TRBV19 and TRBJ1-5; TRBD1 agrees at 7 bases. Looked up from germline, CDR1 is LNHDA and CDR2 is SQIVND (reference sequence). J gave up 5 bases and V 6 bases, and 7 bases lay outside the gene matches. CDR3 length equals 14 residues. The whole variable domain, filled in from reference TRBV19 and TRBJ1-5, reads DGGITQSPKYLFRKEGQNVTLSCEQNLNHDAMYWYRQDPGQGLRLIYYSQIVNDFQKGDIAEGYSVSREKKESFPLTVTSAQKNPTAFYLCASRRGLRDQPQHFGDGTRLSIL.

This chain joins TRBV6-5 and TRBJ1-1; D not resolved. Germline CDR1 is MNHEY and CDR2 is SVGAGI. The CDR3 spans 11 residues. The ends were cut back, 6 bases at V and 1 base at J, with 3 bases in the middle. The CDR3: CASSWNTEAFF. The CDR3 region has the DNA TGTGCCAGCAGCTGGAACACTGAAGCTTTCTTT.

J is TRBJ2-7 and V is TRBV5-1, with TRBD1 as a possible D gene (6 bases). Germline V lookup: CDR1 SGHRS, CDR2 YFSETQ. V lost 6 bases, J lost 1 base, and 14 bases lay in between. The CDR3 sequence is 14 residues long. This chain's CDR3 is CASNPQGRSYEQYF. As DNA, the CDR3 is TGCGCCAGCAACCCACAGGGAAGATCCTACGAGCAGTACTTC.

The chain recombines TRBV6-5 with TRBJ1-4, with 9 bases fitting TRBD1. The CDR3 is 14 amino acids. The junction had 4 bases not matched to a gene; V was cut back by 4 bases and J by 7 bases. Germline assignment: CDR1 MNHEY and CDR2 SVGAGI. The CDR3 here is CASSLGQGPEKLFF. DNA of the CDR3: TGTGCCAGCAGTTTAGGACAGGGGCCTGAAAAACTGTTTTTT.

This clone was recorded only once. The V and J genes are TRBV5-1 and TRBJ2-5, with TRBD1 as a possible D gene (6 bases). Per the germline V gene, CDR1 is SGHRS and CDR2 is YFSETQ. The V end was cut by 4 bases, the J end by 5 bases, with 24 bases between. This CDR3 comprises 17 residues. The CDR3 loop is CASSMGWQGSSFETQYF. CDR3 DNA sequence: TGCGCCAGCAGCATGGGATGGCAGGGGAGTAGTTTTGAGACCCAGTACTTC.

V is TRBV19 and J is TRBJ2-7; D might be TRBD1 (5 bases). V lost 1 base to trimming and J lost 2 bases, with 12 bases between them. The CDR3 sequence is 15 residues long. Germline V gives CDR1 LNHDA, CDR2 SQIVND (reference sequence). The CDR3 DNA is TGTGCCAGTAGTATAGTCGACGGACACACCTACGAGCAGTACTTC. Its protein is CASSIVDGHTYEQYF.

The CDR3 loop is CASSTRNTEAFF. The CDR3 coding sequence is TGTGCCAGCAGCACCAGGAACACTGAAGCTTTCTTT. The chain combines TRBV28 with TRBJ1-1, with no clear D. There are 12 residues in the CDR3. Germline V gene lookup returns CDR1 MDHEN and CDR2 SYDVKM. The ends were cut back, 6 bases at V and 1 base at J, with 6 bases in the middle.

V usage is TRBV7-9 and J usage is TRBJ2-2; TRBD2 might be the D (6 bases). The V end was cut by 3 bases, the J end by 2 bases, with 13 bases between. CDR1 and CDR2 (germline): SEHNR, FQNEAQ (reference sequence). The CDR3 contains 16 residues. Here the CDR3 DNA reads TGTGCCAGCAGCTTCCCGGGAGAGGACAACACCGGGGAGCTGTTTTTT. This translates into CASSFPGEDNTGELFF.

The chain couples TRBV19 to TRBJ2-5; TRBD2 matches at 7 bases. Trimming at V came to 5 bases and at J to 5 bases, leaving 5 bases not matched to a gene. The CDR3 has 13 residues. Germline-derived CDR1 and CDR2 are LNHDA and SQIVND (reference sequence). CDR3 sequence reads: CASSPREGETQYF. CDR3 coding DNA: TGTGCCAGTAGTCCTAGGGAGGGGGAGACCCAGTACTTC.

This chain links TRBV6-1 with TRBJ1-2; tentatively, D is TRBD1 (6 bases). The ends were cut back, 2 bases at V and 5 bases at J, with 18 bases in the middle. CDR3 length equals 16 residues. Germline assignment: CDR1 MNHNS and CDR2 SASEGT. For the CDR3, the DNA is TGTGCCAGCAGTGAATCGATAGACAGGAGTTTATATGGCTACACCTTC. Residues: CASSESIDRSLYGYTF.

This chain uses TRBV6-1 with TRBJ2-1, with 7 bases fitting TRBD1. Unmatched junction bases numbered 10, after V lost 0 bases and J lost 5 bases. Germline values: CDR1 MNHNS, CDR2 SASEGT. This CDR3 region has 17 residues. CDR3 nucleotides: TGTGCCAGCAGTGAAGCCCTACAGGGGTTAAAACACAATGAGCAGTTCTTC. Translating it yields CASSEALQGLKHNEQFF.

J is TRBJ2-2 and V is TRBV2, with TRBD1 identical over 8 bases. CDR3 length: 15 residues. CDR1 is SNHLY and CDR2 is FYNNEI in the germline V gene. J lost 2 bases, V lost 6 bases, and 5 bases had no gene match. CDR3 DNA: TGTGCCAGCAGGGAGACAGGGGTCAACACCGGGGAGCTGTTTTTT. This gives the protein CASRETGVNTGELFF.

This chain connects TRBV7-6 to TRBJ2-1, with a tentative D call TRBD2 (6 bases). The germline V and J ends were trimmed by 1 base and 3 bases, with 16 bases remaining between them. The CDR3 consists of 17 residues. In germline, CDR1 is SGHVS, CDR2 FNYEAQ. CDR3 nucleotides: TGTGCCAGCAGCTTAGAGGTCGCTAGCGCGAGCTACAATGAGCAGTTCTTC. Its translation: CASSLEVASASYNEQFF.

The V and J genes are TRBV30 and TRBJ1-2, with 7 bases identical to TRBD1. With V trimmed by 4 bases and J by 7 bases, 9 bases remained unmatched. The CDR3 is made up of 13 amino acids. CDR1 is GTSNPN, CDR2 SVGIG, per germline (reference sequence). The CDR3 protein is CAWTSDRVGGYTF. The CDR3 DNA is TGTGCCTGGACCTCAGACAGGGTCGGTGGCTACACCTTC.

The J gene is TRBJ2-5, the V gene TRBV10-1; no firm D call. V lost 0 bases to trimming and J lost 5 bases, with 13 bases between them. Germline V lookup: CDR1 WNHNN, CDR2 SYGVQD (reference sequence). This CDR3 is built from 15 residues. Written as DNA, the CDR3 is TGCGCCAGCAGTGAGTCGAGGTTAGCTCGGGAGACCCAGTACTTC. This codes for CASSESRLARETQYF.